What follows are 26 T cell receptor beta chains derived from one specimen sequenced in a study of shared clonotypes between healthy human individuals. Profiling relied on immunoSEQ multiplex PCR, and the TCRdb table lists in-frame clones only, not all of them. The sample contains approximately 110,000 clones, about 67% of which appear only once. The sample comprised memory CD8+ T cells sorted from blood. Stated subset: CD45RO+ cells pooled with CCR7-negative TemRA cells. The origin of the receptors is a woman in her thirties in good health.

V gene TRBV30 combines with J gene TRBJ2-7, with D uncertain. V was clipped by 4 bases and J by 2 bases, with 6 bases between them. CDR1 and CDR2 (germline): GTSNPN, SVGIG (reference sequence). This CDR3 spans 11 amino acids. CDR3 residues: CAWTTTYEQYF. The DNA of the CDR3 is TGTGCCTGGACAACCACCTACGAGCAGTACTTC.

The chain has TRBV7-9 and TRBJ1-5; perhaps TRBD1 as D (6 bases). The CDR3 runs to 16 residues. With 4 bases removed from V and 8 bases from J, the gap between germline ends came to 21 bases. Looked up from germline, CDR1 is SEHNR and CDR2 is FQNEAQ (reference sequence). CDR3 coding DNA: TGTGCCAGCAGCTCCGAGGGGGGCCCCTATGGAGAGCCCCAGCATTTT. Its translation: CASSSEGGPYGEPQHF.

This clone was found a few times. The chain is built from TRBV25-1 and TRBJ2-7, with no clear D. The CDR3 is 11 amino acids. V was clipped by 3 bases and J by 6 bases, with 6 bases between them. From germline, CDR1 is MGHDK and CDR2 SYGVNS. The CDR3 DNA follows: TGTGCCAGCAGTGATCGGTCCGAGCAGTACTTC. As protein: CASSDRSEQYF.

This clone occurred a few times. This chain links TRBV19 with TRBJ2-1, with 8 bases matching TRBD2. The CDR3 has 14 amino acids. Germline CDR1 reads LNHDA; CDR2 reads SQIVND (reference sequence). V shed 8 bases and J 4 bases; nucleotides not matched to a gene: 7. The chain's CDR3 is CASSKLADYNEQFF. CDR3 DNA: TGTGCCAGTTCCAAACTAGCGGATTACAATGAGCAGTTCTTC.

This clone was seen more than once but under ten times. This chain links TRBV6-6 with TRBJ1-1; D uncertain. Per germline, CDR1 MNHNY and CDR2 SVGAGI (reference sequence). This CDR3 is 13 amino acids long. Trimming left V 6 bases short and J 1 base short, with 9 bases between. The CDR3 DNA reads as TGTGCCAGCAGCCTTGCTTGGAACACTGAAGCTTTCTTT. Its translation is CASSLAWNTEAFF.

This clone was seen a few times. Here the CDR3 DNA reads TGTGCCAGCACCGACGGCTTTCACGAGCAGTACTTC. Residues: CASTDGFHEQYF. The V call is TRBV2, the J call TRBJ2-7, with unresolved D. The CDR3 covers 12 residues. Trimming shortened V by 7 bases and J by 5 bases, and 12 bases separated the two germline ends. Germline V CDR1 and CDR2: SNHLY, FYNNEI. The whole variable domain, filled in from reference TRBV2 and TRBJ2-7, reads EPEVTQTPSHQVTQMGQEVILRCVPISNHLYFYWYRQILGQKVEFLVSFYNNEISEKSEIFDDQFSVERPDGSNFTLKIRSTKLEDSAMYFCASTDGFHEQYFGPGTRLTVT.

The chain recombines TRBV7-3 with TRBJ2-1, with D perhaps given as TRBD1 or TRBD2 (5 bases each). Trimming took off 3 bases at V and 8 bases at J, with 11 bases between the two ends. Germline CDR1 reads SGHTA; CDR2 reads FQGTGA. This CDR3 contains 13 residues. This CDR3 is CASSFGADHEQFF. CDR3 sequence (DNA): TGTGCCAGCAGCTTCGGGGCCGACCATGAGCAGTTCTTC. Filled out from reference TRBV7-3 and TRBJ2-1, the complete variable domain reads GAGVSQTPSNKVTEKGKYVELRCDPISGHTALYWYRQSLGQGPEFLIYFQGTGAADDSGLPNDRFFAVRPEGSVSTLKIQRTERGDSAVYLCASSFGADHEQFFGPGTRLTVL.

The chain combines TRBV27 with TRBJ1-5; D is unresolved. The CDR3 contains 16 residues. Germline V CDR1 and CDR2: MNHEY, SMNVEV (reference sequence). Trimming stripped 0 bases from V and 0 bases from J, with 9 bases between. The CDR3 region is CASSLSALLSNQPQHF. In nucleotides, the CDR3 is TGTGCCAGCAGTTTATCTGCCTTACTTAGCAATCAGCCCCAGCATTTT.

This clone was found a few times. V gene TRBV6-4 combines with J gene TRBJ2-1; 9 bases are a match to TRBD2. Unmatched junction bases numbered 10, after V lost 4 bases and J lost 6 bases. The CDR3 contains 16 residues. Germline lookup yields CDR1 MRHNA and CDR2 SNTAGT. The CDR3 DNA reads as TGTGCCAGCAGTGCCTCGGTGGCTAGCGGGACCAATGAGCAGTTCTTC. Protein: CASSASVASGTNEQFF.

V usage is TRBV15 and J usage is TRBJ2-1; D is undetermined. Germline CDR1 and CDR2: LNHNV and YYDKDF (reference sequence). Trimming took 0 bases from V and 7 from J, leaving 10 bases between them. The CDR3 spans 14 residues. CDR3 region: CATSRDIARNEQFF. CDR3 coding DNA: TGTGCCACCAGCAGAGATATCGCGAGGAATGAGCAGTTCTTC.

This sequence joins TRBV7-6 and TRBJ2-5; 8 bases agree with TRBD2. The trim removed 5 bases at V and 2 bases at J, leaving 10 bases unmatched. The germline V gene has CDR1 SGHVS and CDR2 FNYEAQ. The CDR3 totals 16 residues. CDR3 region: CASSRRLARRQETQYF. The CDR3 coding sequence is TGTGCCAGCAGCCGAAGACTAGCGCGACGACAAGAGACCCAGTACTTC.

This clone appeared once. The chain links TRBV7-8 to TRBJ2-2; D is possibly TRBD1 or TRBD2 (6 bases each). CDR1 SGHVS and CDR2 FQNEAQ come from the germline V gene. The CDR3 spans 17 residues. V was pared by 5 bases and J by 5 bases, with 21 bases between. CDR3 DNA: TGTGCCAGCAGCCCTACTATTAACGGGGGCTTTACCGGGGAGCTGTTTTTT. It translates to CASSPTINGGFTGELFF. The full variable domain, rest sourced from reference TRBV7-8 and TRBJ2-2, is GAGVSQSPRYKVAKRGQDVALRCDPISGHVSLFWYQQALGQGPEFLTYFQNEAQLDKSGLPSDRFFAERPEGSVSTLKIQRTQQEDSAVYLCASSPTINGGFTGELFFGEGSRLTVL.

This clone was seen a handful of times. The chain links TRBV2 to TRBJ2-7; 7 positions agree with TRBD2. The ends lost 8 bases at V and 0 bases at J; junction bases unmatched: 1. The CDR3 sequence is 12 residues long. The germline V gene has CDR1 SNHLY and CDR2 FYNNEI. The CDR3 sequence: CASGGVSYEQYF. In DNA form, the CDR3 reads TGTGCCAGCGGGGGGGTCTCCTACGAGCAGTACTTC.

The chain uses TRBV11-3 and TRBJ1-4; maybe TRBD1 (6 bases). The CDR3 runs 12 residues. V was clipped by 5 bases and J by 12 bases, with 13 bases between them. Germline V gene sequence: CDR1 SGHNT, CDR2 YENEEA. CDR3 bases: TGTGCCAGCAGCGAGACAGGTTTACAACTGTTTTTT. It yields the protein CASSETGLQLFF. The variable domain in full, completed from reference TRBV11-3 and TRBJ1-4, reads EAGVVQSPRYKIIEKKQPVAFWCNPISGHNTLYWYLQNLGQGPELLIRYENEEAVDDSQLPKDRFSAERLKGVDSTLKIQPAELGDSAVYLCASSETGLQLFFGSGTQLSVL.

V and J are TRBV28 and TRBJ1-2; D not certain. Trimming took off 4 bases at V and 8 bases at J, with 20 bases between the two ends. The CDR3 is 15 amino acids. Looked up from germline, CDR1 is MDHEN and CDR2 is SYDVKM. CDR3 sequence (DNA): TGTGCCAGCAGTTCAAATAGCACTCCCATGAGAGGCTACACCTTC. Amino acid sequence: CASSSNSTPMRGYTF.

V is TRBV5-1 and J is TRBJ1-2; D gene unclear. The CDR3 length is 13 residues. Trimming removed 2 bases from V and 3 bases from J, with 8 bases in between. Germline V gives CDR1 SGHRS, CDR2 YFSETQ. This CDR3 reads CASSFEVYYGYTF. As DNA, the CDR3 is TGCGCCAGCAGCTTCGAGGTGTACTATGGCTACACCTTC.

This clone was picked up one time. This chain joins TRBV5-5 and TRBJ2-7; 9 nucleotides match TRBD1. The germline V gene encodes CDR1 SGHKS and CDR2 YYEKEE (reference sequence). V was pared by 5 bases and J by 3 bases, with 9 bases of the junction left unmatched. This CDR3 has 15 amino acids. CDR3: CASRPRDRENYEQYF. CDR3 nucleotides: TGTGCCAGCAGGCCCCGGGACAGGGAAAACTACGAGCAGTACTTC.

This clone occurred a few times. This chain links TRBV15 with TRBJ2-1; tentatively, D is TRBD1 (6 bases). The V end was cut by 0 bases, the J end by 9 bases, with 12 bases between. Germline V CDR1 and CDR2: LNHNV, YYDKDF (reference sequence). The CDR3 spans 14 residues. The CDR3 reads CATSRDGGRGEQFF. CDR3 DNA sequence: TGTGCCACCAGCAGAGACGGTGGCAGGGGTGAGCAGTTCTTC.

CDR3 residues: CASSQGQYSGANVLTF. CDR3 coding DNA: TGCGCCAGCAGCCAAGGACAGTACTCTGGGGCCAACGTCCTGACTTTC. The chain joins TRBV4-1 to TRBJ2-6; TRBD1 is a possible D gene (5 bases). The V end was cut by 1 base, the J end by 0 bases, with 7 bases between. There are 16 residues in the CDR3. CDR1 is MGHRA and CDR2 is YSYEKL in the germline V gene.

This rearrangement joins TRBV4-2 to TRBJ2-7; 12 bases match TRBD1. With V trimmed by 4 bases and J by 9 bases, 13 bases remained unmatched. This CDR3 has 16 residues. Per the germline V gene, CDR1 is LGHNA and CDR2 is YNFKEQ. The CDR3 loop is CASSLETGTGGAGQYF. The CDR3 DNA reads TGTGCCAGCAGCCTCGAAACCGGGACAGGGGGCGCGGGGCAGTACTTC.

As regards this clone: The identical CDR3 is also encoded by other nucleotide sequences in the sample. The chain combines TRBV7-9 with TRBJ2-1, with D perhaps matching TRBD1 or TRBD2 (6 bases each). V lost 5 bases, J lost 5 bases, and 16 bases lay in between. Germline CDR1 SEHNR, CDR2 FQNEAQ (reference sequence). The CDR3 contains 15 residues. Here the CDR3 reads CASSPPGGGNNEQFF. DNA of the CDR3: TGTGCCAGCAGCCCGCCCGGAGGGGGTAACAATGAGCAGTTCTTC.

For this clone: The junction departs from germline at one end; a sequencing error may be responsible. V gene TRBV27 combines with J gene TRBJ2-7; the match to TRBD2 covers 9 bases. This CDR3 spans 13 amino acids. Germline V CDR1 and CDR2: MNHEY, SMNVEV (reference sequence). The CDR3 region is CASSPFASGMVDF. The DNA for the CDR3 is TGTGCCAGCAGTCCTTTTGCTAGCGGGATGGTCGACTTC.

This clone was observed once. V and J are TRBV28 and TRBJ2-3; D remains ambiguous. V was trimmed by 3 bases and J by 3 bases, leaving 10 bases between them. CDR1 and CDR2 (germline): MDHEN, SYDVKM. CDR3 length: 14 amino acids. The CDR3, as DNA: TGTGCCAGCAGTTTGTTGAGTCTAACAGATACGCAGTATTTT. Its protein product is CASSLLSLTDTQYF.

The chain combines TRBV20-1 with TRBJ2-5; D ambiguous. CDR1 and CDR2 (germline): DFQATT, SNEGSKA (reference sequence). The CDR3 runs to 11 residues. The V and J ends lost 6 bases and 2 bases respectively, with 7 bases between them. CDR3 nucleotides: TGCAGTGCCGAGTCACAAGAGACCCAGTACTTC. Translating it yields CSAESQETQYF.

By sample share, this clone is medium-sized. This chain connects TRBV4-2 to TRBJ2-3; 7 bases line up with TRBD2. This CDR3 spans 15 amino acids. Germline V gene lookup returns CDR1 LGHNA and CDR2 YNFKEQ. V lost 1 base and J lost 5; bases outside the gene matches: 6. CDR3 bases: TGTGCCAGCAGCCAAGGGGCGGGAGAGGTAGATACGCAGTATTTT. Translation: CASSQGAGEVDTQYF.

In this sample, this clone turned up many times. V and J are TRBV6-1 and TRBJ1-5; the D is unclear. CDR3 length: 13 residues. Germline CDR1 and CDR2: MNHNS and SASEGT. Trimming left V 1 base short and J 6 bases short, with 7 bases between. The CDR3 nucleotides are TGTGCCAGCAGTGAAGAGGAAATTCAGCCCCAGCATTTT. The encoded protein is CASSEEEIQPQHF.